These T cell receptor beta chains were read from a single sample in a study of T cells in Graves' hyperthyroidism and ophthalmopathy. TCRdb independently ran MiXCR on the multiplex PCR reads; one entry per CDR3 protein. The sample gives 390,000 or so distinct CDR3 sequences, roughly 15% of which show up once; about 13% is in the top ten. The sample comprised blood. The receptors come from a man in his late teens or twenties with Graves' ophthalmopathy. The CDR3 runs from the conserved cysteine through the conserved F or W. A D gene is named only where the DNA matches it firmly. Size tells how often a clone was seen (once, few, many) or the class of an expanded clone, and some rows leave it out.

TRBJ2-1	TRBD2	many	TRBV2	CASLAGVTKNEQFF	TGTGCCAGTTTAGCGGGGGTGACTAAAAATGAGCAGTTCTTC
TRBJ2-5	-	many	TRBV12-5	CASGFGGPQETQYF	TGTGCTAGTGGTTTTGGGGGACCCCAAGAGACCCAGTACTTC
TRBJ2-7	-	-	TRBV4-1	CASSQVREGAYEQYF	TGCGCCAGCAGCCAAGTTCGGGAAGGGGCCTACGAGCAGTACTTC
TRBJ2-2	-	many	TRBV11-2	CARFANTGELFF	TGTGCGCGGTTCGCGAACACCGGGGAGCTGTTTTTT
TRBJ2-7	TRBD2	-	TRBV2	CASSVGLAVEQYF	TGTGCCAGCAGTGTGGGACTAGCAGTCGAGCAGTACTTC
TRBJ1-1	-	many	TRBV18	CASSPVQGPEAFF	TGTGCCAGCTCACCAGTTCAGGGTCCCGAAGCTTTCTTT
TRBJ2-3	-	few	TRBV20-1	CSVTPGDTQYF	TGCAGTGTAACACCGGGAGATACGCAGTATTTT
TRBJ2-2	-	few	TRBV7-3	CASSFSSSPRELFF	TGTGCCAGCAGCTTTTCTTCCTCCCCGAGGGAGCTGTTTTTT
TRBJ2-5	-	-	TRBV29-1	CSADRETQYF	TGCAGCGCCGACAGAGAGACCCAGTACTTC
TRBJ1-1	-	few	TRBV28	CASRSGTLENTEAFF	TGTGCCAGCAGATCTGGGACACTTGAGAACACTGAAGCTTTCTTT